The rows below give T cell receptor beta chains drawn from one sample of a study of blood T cell repertoires in COVID-19. Some clones are missing from TCRdb's copy, which holds only in-frame ones; the method was immunoSEQ multiplex PCR. Of approximately 170,000 clones in the sample, under 90% are singletons; the top ten hold 10% to 13%. The sequenced material came from peripheral blood. These receptors all stem from an elderly woman with active or convalescent COVID-19. CDR3s include the opening cysteine and the closing phenylalanine or tryptophan. Each record gives: D gene, V gene, clone size, J gene, CDR3 DNA, CDR3 protein. A D gene is named only where the DNA matches it firmly. Where a row states a size, it is once, few, many or the class of an expanded clone; other rows omit it.

d_gene: .
v_gene: TRBV5-1
abundance: .
j_gene: TRBJ2-2
CDR3nt: TGCGCCAGCAGCTTGATGGGGGGTAGCACCGGGGAGCTGTTTTTT
CDR3aa: CASSLMGGSTGELFF

d_gene: TRBD2
v_gene: TRBV6-6
abundance: .
j_gene: TRBJ2-3
CDR3nt: TGTGCCAGCAGTCCCCCTCCTCTAGCGGCCGGCGGGGATACGCAGTATTTT
CDR3aa: CASSPPPLAAGGDTQYF

d_gene: .
v_gene: TRBV9
abundance: once
j_gene: TRBJ1-1
CDR3nt: TGTGCCAGCAGCGCGATGACAGGGAACACTGAAGCTTTCTTT
CDR3aa: CASSAMTGNTEAFF

d_gene: TRBD2
v_gene: TRBV7-9
abundance: .
j_gene: TRBJ2-1
CDR3nt: TGTGCCAGCAGCTTAGACCGGCTAGCGGGAGGTGGCAATGAGCAGTTCTTC
CDR3aa: CASSLDRLAGGGNEQFF

d_gene: TRBD1
v_gene: TRBV6-4
abundance: .
j_gene: TRBJ1-5
CDR3nt: TGTGCCAGCAGTCGGGACAGCGATCAGCCCCAGCATTTT
CDR3aa: CASSRDSDQPQHF

d_gene: .
v_gene: TRBV6-2/TRBV6-3
abundance: .
j_gene: TRBJ1-6
CDR3nt: TGTGCCAGCAGTTACATCGGAGGGGCTCTCAATTCACCCCTCCACTTT
CDR3aa: CASSYIGGALNSPLHF

d_gene: .
v_gene: TRBV7-2
abundance: .
j_gene: TRBJ2-1
CDR3nt: TGTGCCAGCAGCTTAGGACATTACAATGAGCAGTTCTTC
CDR3aa: CASSLGHYNEQFF

d_gene: .
v_gene: TRBV29-1
abundance: once
j_gene: TRBJ2-1
CDR3nt: TGCAGCGTTGTAGGGGGGGTCGGCAATGAGCAGTTCTTC
CDR3aa: CSVVGGVGNEQFF

d_gene: TRBD2
v_gene: TRBV5-4
abundance: once
j_gene: TRBJ2-7
CDR3nt: TGTGCCAGCAGCTTGTTCCGAGCGGGAGGGCCGAGCTCCTACGAGCAGTACTTC
CDR3aa: CASSLFRAGGPSSYEQYF

d_gene: TRBD2
v_gene: TRBV19
abundance: .
j_gene: TRBJ2-1
CDR3nt: TGTGCCAGTAGTATCCGGATCGCGGGACTAGCAGTTAACAATGAGCAGTTCTTC
CDR3aa: CASSIRIAGLAVNNEQFF

d_gene: TRBD2
v_gene: TRBV2
abundance: few
j_gene: TRBJ2-7
CDR3nt: TGTGCCAGCCGACTAGCGGGGGGATCAGCCGAGCAGTACTTC
CDR3aa: CASRLAGGSAEQYF

d_gene: TRBD1
v_gene: TRBV3-1/TRBV3-2
abundance: .
j_gene: TRBJ2-3
CDR3nt: TGTGCCAGCGGGACAGGGGGCACAGATACGCAGTATTTT
CDR3aa: CASGTGGTDTQYF

d_gene: TRBD1
v_gene: TRBV2
abundance: .
j_gene: TRBJ1-5
CDR3nt: TGTGCCAGCAGACTACAGGGGAATCAGCCCCAGCATTTT
CDR3aa: CASRLQGNQPQHF

d_gene: .
v_gene: TRBV30
abundance: .
j_gene: TRBJ1-1
CDR3nt: TGTGCCTGGAGTGACAGTAACACTGAAGCTTTCTTT
CDR3aa: CAWSDSNTEAFF

d_gene: .
v_gene: TRBV7-6
abundance: .
j_gene: TRBJ1-1
CDR3nt: TGTGCCAGCAGCTTAGTTCGCGCCTCGAACACTGAAGCTTTCTTT
CDR3aa: CASSLVRASNTEAFF

d_gene: TRBD1
v_gene: TRBV4-1
abundance: .
j_gene: TRBJ1-3
CDR3nt: TGCGCCAGCAGCCCAGGGGGGTTTAGCTCTGGAAACACCATATATTTT
CDR3aa: CASSPGGFSSGNTIYF

d_gene: TRBD1
v_gene: TRBV19
abundance: .
j_gene: TRBJ2-2
CDR3nt: TGTGCCAGTAGTACGACAGGGGAGACCGGGGAGCTGTTTTTT
CDR3aa: CASSTTGETGELFF

d_gene: .
v_gene: TRBV5-1
abundance: .
j_gene: TRBJ1-5
CDR3nt: TGCGCCAGCAGCTTGGTTGCAGGGGAGAATCAGCCCCAGCATTTT
CDR3aa: CASSLVAGENQPQHF

d_gene: .
v_gene: TRBV11-1
abundance: .
j_gene: TRBJ2-5
CDR3nt: TGTGCCAGCAGCTTCCCCGGGCCAACAGGGCGAGAGACCCAGTACTTC
CDR3aa: CASSFPGPTGRETQYF

d_gene: .
v_gene: TRBV6-1
abundance: .
j_gene: TRBJ2-1
CDR3nt: TGTGCCAGCAGTGAAGCGCGACAGGTCGGTGAGCAGTTCTTC
CDR3aa: CASSEARQVGEQFF

d_gene: .
v_gene: TRBV3-1/TRBV3-2
abundance: .
j_gene: TRBJ2-7
CDR3nt: TGTGCCAGCAGCCAAGCCCAGGGCGAGCAGTACTTC
CDR3aa: CASSQAQGEQYF

d_gene: TRBD1
v_gene: TRBV5-1
abundance: .
j_gene: TRBJ2-7
CDR3nt: TGCGCCAGCAGCGCCTCCGGACAGGGTCCCTACGAGCAGTACTTC
CDR3aa: CASSASGQGPYEQYF

d_gene: TRBD2
v_gene: TRBV28
abundance: few
j_gene: TRBJ2-5
CDR3nt: TGTGCCAGCAGCCCGACTAGCGGGAGATCACAAGAAGAGACCCAGTACTTC
CDR3aa: CASSPTSGRSQEETQYF

d_gene: .
v_gene: TRBV10-3
abundance: .
j_gene: TRBJ2-3
CDR3nt: TGTGCCACGAGGAGACCGGCGGGGCGCACAGATACGCAGTATTTT
CDR3aa: CATRRPAGRTDTQYF

d_gene: TRBD1
v_gene: TRBV6-5
abundance: .
j_gene: TRBJ2-7
CDR3nt: TGTGCCAGCAGAAGGTCCGGGACAGACGATGACGAGCAGTACTTC
CDR3aa: CASRRSGTDDDEQYF

d_gene: TRBD1
v_gene: TRBV3-1/TRBV3-2
abundance: .
j_gene: TRBJ2-2
CDR3nt: TGTGCCAGCAGCCAAGTGCACAGGGGGAACACCGGGGAGCTGTTTTTT
CDR3aa: CASSQVHRGNTGELFF

d_gene: TRBD1
v_gene: TRBV30
abundance: .
j_gene: TRBJ1-1
CDR3nt: TGTGCCTGGAGTCACAGGGGGCGGGCTGAAGCTTTCTTT
CDR3aa: CAWSHRGRAEAFF

d_gene: .
v_gene: TRBV6-5
abundance: .
j_gene: TRBJ1-1
CDR3nt: TGTGCCAGCAGTTACGGTGAAAGGGGCACTGAAGCTTTCTTT
CDR3aa: CASSYGERGTEAFF

d_gene: .
v_gene: TRBV6-4
abundance: few
j_gene: TRBJ1-2
CDR3nt: TGTGCCAGCAGTGCCCAACAGGGTTATGGCTACACCTTC
CDR3aa: CASSAQQGYGYTF

d_gene: .
v_gene: TRBV12-5
abundance: .
j_gene: TRBJ1-5
CDR3nt: TGTGCTAGTGCCGCGACGGGAGGGCAGCCCCAGCATTTT
CDR3aa: CASAATGGQPQHF

d_gene: .
v_gene: TRBV6-1
abundance: .
j_gene: TRBJ1-1
CDR3nt: TGTGCCAGCAGTGAGGGGGCCACTGAAGCTTTCTTT
CDR3aa: CASSEGATEAFF

d_gene: TRBD1
v_gene: TRBV11-3
abundance: .
j_gene: TRBJ1-2
CDR3nt: TGTGCCAGCAGCCCGAACCCTTCCGAGGACAGGGGTCTCTATGGCTACACCTTC
CDR3aa: CASSPNPSEDRGLYGYTF

d_gene: TRBD1
v_gene: TRBV5-5
abundance: .
j_gene: TRBJ2-7
CDR3nt: TGTGCCAGCAGCTTGACGCCCGGACAGGGGAAGAGCTCCTACGAGCAGTACTTC
CDR3aa: CASSLTPGQGKSSYEQYF

d_gene: TRBD1
v_gene: TRBV10-3
abundance: .
j_gene: TRBJ2-3
CDR3nt: TGTGCCATCGGGGACAGGGTGGGAGGTAGCACAGATACGCAGTATTTT
CDR3aa: CAIGDRVGGSTDTQYF

d_gene: .
v_gene: TRBV24-1
abundance: .
j_gene: TRBJ1-2
CDR3nt: TGTGCCACCAGTGTGGCAGGGATCCGGGGCTACACCTTC
CDR3aa: CATSVAGIRGYTF

d_gene: TRBD2
v_gene: TRBV7-6
abundance: .
j_gene: TRBJ2-5
CDR3nt: TGTGCCAGCAGCCCTTTAGCGGGACTTATCCAAGAGACCCAGTACTTC
CDR3aa: CASSPLAGLIQETQYF

d_gene: TRBD1
v_gene: TRBV6-2/TRBV6-3
abundance: once
j_gene: TRBJ2-3
CDR3nt: TGTGCCAGCAGTCAACCTACAGGGGGCCTCACAGATACGCAGTATTTT
CDR3aa: CASSQPTGGLTDTQYF

d_gene: .
v_gene: TRBV30
abundance: .
j_gene: TRBJ2-1
CDR3nt: TGTGCCTGGTATCTGTCTGACAATGAGCAGTTCTTC
CDR3aa: CAWYLSDNEQFF

d_gene: TRBD1
v_gene: TRBV7-6
abundance: .
j_gene: TRBJ1-1
CDR3nt: TGTGCCAGCAGCAGGGACAGGGGTATGAACACTGAAGCTTTCTTT
CDR3aa: CASSRDRGMNTEAFF

d_gene: .
v_gene: TRBV6-1
abundance: once
j_gene: TRBJ1-4
CDR3nt: TGTGCCAGCAGTGACACAGGAGTTGCAACTAATGAAAAACTGTTTTTT
CDR3aa: CASSDTGVATNEKLFF

d_gene: TRBD1
v_gene: TRBV5-4
abundance: .
j_gene: TRBJ2-3
CDR3nt: TGTGCCAGCAGCTTGCCGACAGGGAGAGGTGGAGATACGCAGTATTTT
CDR3aa: CASSLPTGRGGDTQYF

d_gene: TRBD1
v_gene: TRBV19
abundance: few
j_gene: TRBJ1-6
CDR3nt: TGTGCCAGTAGTACGACAGGGCTTAATTCACCCCTCCACTTT
CDR3aa: CASSTTGLNSPLHF

d_gene: .
v_gene: TRBV19
abundance: .
j_gene: TRBJ2-7
CDR3nt: TGTGCCAGTAGTATACGGGGCAGGGGCTACGAGCAGTACTTC
CDR3aa: CASSIRGRGYEQYF

d_gene: .
v_gene: TRBV6-1
abundance: .
j_gene: TRBJ1-4
CDR3nt: TGTGCCAGCAGTGAAAACCCAGGTCGTAATGAAAAACTGTTTTTT
CDR3aa: CASSENPGRNEKLFF

d_gene: TRBD2
v_gene: TRBV28
abundance: .
j_gene: TRBJ2-5
CDR3nt: TGTGCCAGCAGTTTCGGGGGTAGCGGGAAACAAGAGACCCAGTACTTC
CDR3aa: CASSFGGSGKQETQYF

d_gene: .
v_gene: TRBV7-9
abundance: .
j_gene: TRBJ2-3
CDR3nt: TGTGCCAGCAGCTTGGAGTTCACAGATACGCAGTATTTT
CDR3aa: CASSLEFTDTQYF